This entry features one TCR beta chain sequence. The sample comes from a study of blood T cell repertoires in COVID-19. Overall study context: Researchers got acute and convalescent COVID-19 samples from the United States, Italy and Spain.

TCRdb's table, derived via immunoSEQ multiplex PCR, lists solely in-frame clones and lacks some. This sample carries about 74,000 clones, around 82% of them seen once, and the ten largest clones take about 16%. Trimming shortened V by 5 bases and J by 2 bases, and 11 bases separated the two germline ends. The CDR3 contains 14 residues. Per germline, CDR1 SGHTA and CDR2 FQGNSA. The V and J genes are TRBV7-2 and TRBJ2-3; no clear D. This receptor was taken from a human donor in a cohort sampled during active COVID-19. Sequences were obtained from peripheral blood. This chain's CDR3 is CASSLQSDTDTQYF. In nucleotides, the CDR3 is TGTGCCAGCAGCCTACAGAGTGACACAGATACGCAGTATTTT. The complete variable domain, with remaining parts taken from reference TRBV7-2 and TRBJ2-3, reads GAGVSQSPSNKVTEKGKDVELRCDPISGHTALYWYRQSLGQGLEFLIYFQGNSAPDKSGLPSDRFSAERTGGSVSTLTIQRTQQEDSAVYLCASSLQSDTDTQYFGPGTRLTVL.